This TCR beta chain appears in the sequencing data of a study of cytomegalovirus exposure and HLA in healthy donors. Trimming at V came to 8 bases and at J to 5 bases, leaving 5 bases not matched to a gene. The CDR3 has 13 amino acids. Germline CDR1 reads LNHDA; CDR2 reads SQIVND (reference sequence). Generated by immunoSEQ multiplex PCR, the TCRdb table keeps only in-frame clones and is missing some. The sample shows roughly 300,000 clones, roughly 85% of them seen only once. The rearrangement links TRBV19 to TRBJ2-1; 8 nucleotides match TRBD2. This TCR came from a woman under 30 in good health and CMV-seronegative. Sample: PBMCs. The CDR3 nucleotides read TGTGCCAGTGCCTCCGGGGGGGACAATGAGCAGTTCTTC. It encodes CASASGGDNEQFF.